Sequencing of this T cell receptor (beta chain) was carried out in a study of Graves' ophthalmopathy and Graves' hyperthyroidism. CDR1 is SEHNR and CDR2 is FQNEAQ in the germline V gene (reference sequence). The CDR3 extends over 20 amino acids. With V trimmed by 5 bases and J by 2 bases, 14 bases remained unmatched. The sequenced template was RNA, covering the TCR beta CDR3 region. Second-round multiplex PCR came after first-round RT-PCR with HTBI primers. Via MiXCR, TCRdb re-called the multiplex PCR reads, giving one row per CDR3 protein. The sample lists approximately 700,000 distinct CDR3 sequences, about two fifths occurring once. Orbital computed tomography and thyroid ultrasound, along with TRAb, serum thyroxine and clinical symptoms, underpinned diagnosis.

The gene calls are TRBV7-9 and TRBJ2-3; TRBD2 agrees at 15 bases. The receptor's source is an adult man with Graves' ophthalmopathy. Sequenced input: peripheral blood. CDR3 region: CASSRRGGTSGRFPTDTQYF. The CDR3 bases are TGTGCCAGCAGCCGAAGAGGGGGGACTAGCGGGAGGTTCCCCACAGATACGCAGTATTTT.